The sequence of this T cell receptor (beta chain) was determined in a study of blood T cell repertoires in COVID-19. Overall study: Samples came from the United States, Italy and Spain, spanning acute and convalescent COVID-19. PBMCs, B-cell-depleted T cells, or T cells were the source of the cDNA or gDNA that made up the material.

Original processing methods: The authors estimated nucleated cell counts from reference gene primer amplification. The method was immunoSEQ multiplex PCR; TCRdb's version includes in-frame clones alone and lacks a portion of them. V and J calls and clone size follow that table, whereas D and trimming were derived from the DNA. In the table there are 250,000 to 350,000 clones, more than 70% of which are singletons. This TCR was recovered from a woman aged 45-65 years with acute or convalescent COVID-19. Sequencing input: peripheral blood.

The CDR3 reads CASSDQGSRGNTIYF. The DNA of the CDR3 is TGTGCCAGCAGTGATCAGGGATCAAGGGGAAACACCATATATTTT. This chain uses TRBV6-1 with TRBJ1-3, with D maybe TRBD1 (5 bases). From germline, CDR1 is MNHNS and CDR2 SASEGT. Trimming left V 3 bases short and J 4 bases short, with 13 bases between. This CDR3 spans 15 amino acids.